These 17 T cell receptor beta chains came from one sample sequenced in a study of shared T cell receptors in the human thymus (dated by TCRdb to the early 2020s). Preparation of the library involved the immunoSEQ multiplex PCR assay. TCRdb's version of the immuneACCESS table is confined to in-frame rearrangements and falls short of the full clone set. An unresolved V gene accounts for under half of the shortfall where checked; the remainder is of unknown origin. Across this sample there are more than 550,000 clones, with about 87% seen only once. The ten largest account for under 0.01% of the sample. Separately, the same data were catalogued under a study of human thymus T cells.

The specimen was thymocytes. All receptors come from a boy under three years old with a congenital heart defect. Donor details come from another sample of the same person, matched by shared clones.

V usage is TRBV4-3 and J usage is TRBJ1-5, with TRBD1 identical over 9 bases. V lost 4 bases and J lost 5; bases outside the gene matches: 6. CDR1 LGHNA and CDR2 YSLEER come from the germline V gene. The CDR3 has 15 residues. The CDR3: CASSRGQGIDQPQHF. For the CDR3, the DNA is TGCGCCAGCAGCCGCGGACAGGGGATCGATCAGCCCCAGCATTTT.

The rearrangement links TRBV19 to TRBJ2-7; D is possibly TRBD1 (6 bases). The CDR3 sequence is 16 residues long. V lost 2 bases and J 3 bases, leaving 17 bases between the germline ends. Germline CDR1 LNHDA, CDR2 SQIVND (reference sequence). Here the CDR3 DNA reads TGTGCCAGTAGTATAAAGCTGTCAGACAGGTACTACGAGCAGTACTTC. Its protein is CASSIKLSDRYYEQYF. Looking up the rest from reference TRBV19 and TRBJ2-7 gives the full variable domain: DGGITQSPKYLFRKEGQNVTLSCEQNLNHDAMYWYRQDPGQGLRLIYYSQIVNDFQKGDIAEGYSVSREKKESFPLTVTSAQKNPTAFYLCASSIKLSDRYYEQYFGPGTRLTVT.

This clone was observed a handful of times. The chain employs TRBV19 and TRBJ1-5, with 7 bases identical to TRBD1. Germline V CDR1 and CDR2: LNHDA, SQIVND (reference sequence). V lost 8 bases and J lost 0; bases outside the gene matches: 7. This CDR3 comprises 15 residues. The CDR3 protein is CASGQAHGSNQPQHF. DNA for the CDR3: TGTGCCAGTGGACAGGCCCATGGTAGCAATCAGCCCCAGCATTTT.

This sequence joins TRBV5-6 and TRBJ2-5; 7 bases are shared with TRBD2. The V gene end was trimmed by 4 bases and the J gene end by 3 bases; junction bases not matched to a gene: 12. The CDR3 consists of 16 residues. Germline CDR1 and CDR2: SGHDT and YYEEEE. CDR3 in amino acids: CASSPAGESGKETQYF. As DNA, the CDR3 is TGTGCCAGCAGCCCCGCGGGCGAGAGCGGGAAAGAGACCCAGTACTTC.

The chain carries TRBV5-1 and TRBJ1-3, with D maybe TRBD1 (5 bases). The CDR3 runs 14 residues. V lost 0 bases and J lost 2, with 6 bases in between. Germline V CDR1 and CDR2: SGHRS, YFSETQ. For the CDR3, the DNA is TGCGCCAGCAGCTTGGTAGGGGCTGGAAACACCATATATTTT. It is translated as CASSLVGAGNTIYF. Combining the CDR3 with reference TRBV5-1 and TRBJ1-3 gives the whole variable domain KAGVTQTPRYLIKTRGQQVTLSCSPISGHRSVSWYQQTPGQGLQFLFEYFSETQRNKGNFPGRFSGRQFSNSRSEMNVSTLELGDSALYLCASSLVGAGNTIYFGEGSWLTVV.

V usage is TRBV7-9 and J usage is TRBJ1-3; D call uncertain. Germline loops: CDR1 SEHNR, CDR2 FQNEAQ (reference sequence). Trimming pared 1 base from V and 0 bases from J, leaving 16 bases between. The CDR3 has 18 amino acids. The CDR3 nucleotides are TGTGCCAGCAGCTTAGATTTTGAAAGCGCGCTCTCTGGAAACACCATATATTTT. It translates to CASSLDFESALSGNTIYF.

The V and J genes are TRBV4-3 and TRBJ1-2, with a possible D match to TRBD1 (5 bases). This CDR3 spans 16 amino acids. Trimming removed 1 base from V and 4 bases from J, with 16 bases in between. The germline CDR1 and CDR2 sequences are LGHNA and YSLEER. Written as DNA, the CDR3 is TGCGCCAGCAGCCAAGTTGAGGCAGGGATCTTCTATGGCTACACCTTC. The encoded protein is CASSQVEAGIFYGYTF.

The chain couples TRBV5-1 to TRBJ2-5, with 11 bases matching TRBD2. This CDR3 has 18 residues. CDR1 is SGHRS, CDR2 YFSETQ, per germline. V dropped 0 bases and J dropped 2; count of bases not matched to a gene: 9. The DNA for the CDR3 is TGCGCCAGCAGCTTGGCGGTAGCGGGGGGGCCGGGGCAAGAGACCCAGTACTTC. This translates into CASSLAVAGGPGQETQYF.

This sequence joins TRBV9 and TRBJ2-7; tentatively, D is TRBD2 (6 bases). V dropped 0 bases and J dropped 5 bases, with 15 bases sitting between them. The CDR3 contains 15 residues. Per germline, CDR1 SGDLS and CDR2 YYNGEE. The CDR3 sequence: CASSVGSSGFDEQYF. The CDR3 region has the DNA TGTGCCAGCAGCGTAGGATCCAGCGGGTTCGACGAGCAGTACTTC.

The chain is built from TRBV6-5 and TRBJ1-5; D call uncertain. The CDR3 has 12 residues. With 10 bases removed from V and 0 bases from J, the gap between germline ends came to 7 bases. The V gene's germline CDR1 is MNHEY and CDR2 SVGAGI. The CDR3 reads CATGSSNQPQHF. The CDR3 DNA sequence: TGTGCCACAGGATCTAGCAATCAGCCCCAGCATTTT.

This clone was found once. This chain uses TRBV28 with TRBJ1-2; D is ambiguous. Germline V gives CDR1 MDHEN, CDR2 SYDVKM. CDR3 length equals 13 residues. V was pared by 3 bases and J by 3 bases, with 8 bases between. CDR3 region: CASSFSNYYGYTF. CDR3 in DNA: TGTGCCAGCAGTTTCTCCAACTACTATGGCTACACCTTC.

The rearrangement joins TRBV6-7 to TRBJ2-7, with TRBD1 identical over 7 bases. TRBV6-7 is designated an ORF whose function remains uncertain. The CDR3 runs to 15 residues. Trimming removed 1 base from V and 2 bases from J; junction bases left unmatched: 5. The CDR3 spells CASSYWSGGTYEQYF. Here the CDR3 DNA reads TGTGCCAGCAGTTACTGGTCAGGGGGAACCTACGAGCAGTACTTC.

Of note for this clone: The same CDR3 can be traced to other DNA sequences in this sample. The CDR3 loop reads CASSSDREGNSPLHF. CDR3 coding DNA: TGTGCCAGCAGCTCGGACAGGGAAGGGAATTCACCCCTCCACTTT. This chain joins TRBV7-9 and TRBJ1-6, with 8 bases lining up with TRBD1. The V segment lost 4 bases and the J segment 7 bases; nucleotides outside the gene matches: 6. Germline V CDR1 and CDR2: SEHNR, FQNEAQ (reference sequence). The CDR3 has 15 amino acids.

The chain links TRBV27 to TRBJ2-7; 14 nucleotides line up with TRBD2. The length of the CDR3 is 18 residues. The germline V gene encodes CDR1 MNHEY and CDR2 SMNVEV (reference sequence). The ends lost 4 bases at V and 7 bases at J; junction bases unmatched: 15. The CDR3, as DNA: TGTGCCAGCAGTTACCGGGACAACCGGACTAGCGGGAGGAGGGAGCAGTACTTC. Translating gives CASSYRDNRTSGRREQYF.

The chain combines TRBV4-3 with TRBJ1-2; tentative D call: TRBD1 (6 bases). CDR3 size: 15 residues. The ends were cut back, 2 bases at V and 6 bases at J, with 16 bases in the middle. The germline V gene has CDR1 LGHNA and CDR2 YSLEER. As DNA, the CDR3 is TGCGCCAGCAGCCAAATCGGGGGGCGAGATGATGGCTACACCTTC. It specifies CASSQIGGRDDGYTF.

In nucleotides, the CDR3 is TGTGCCTGGAGTGTAAAGGGACAGCGATCCACAGATACGCAGTATTTT. Encoded protein: CAWSVKGQRSTDTQYF. The chain joins TRBV30 to TRBJ2-3; 7 bases fit TRBD1. From germline, CDR1 is GTSNPN and CDR2 SVGIG (reference sequence). CDR3 length equals 16 residues. V shed 0 bases and J 2 bases; nucleotides not matched to a gene: 8.

The rearrangement uses TRBV5-5 and TRBJ2-7, with D possibly TRBD1 on 5 matching bases. The CDR3 has 14 residues. Germline V gives CDR1 SGHKS, CDR2 YYEKEE (reference sequence). Trimming shortened V by 4 bases and J by 5 bases, and 16 bases separated the two germline ends. This CDR3 is CASSRRDSPDEQYF. DNA for the CDR3: TGTGCCAGCAGCCGGCGCGACAGTCCCGACGAGCAGTACTTC.